Below, 21 T cell receptor beta chains from the same sample are listed, as sequenced in a study of cytomegalovirus exposure and HLA in healthy donors. The PCR ran on 60 Vbeta and 13 Jbeta primers. Clones were sequenced by immunoSEQ multiplex PCR, and TCRdb holds only the in-frame ones, with some missing. The sample holds some 190,000 clones, roughly 75% seen once. The sequenced sample consisted of PBMCs. These receptors came from a woman aged 25 to 39 in good health and CMV-seronegative.

The CDR3 DNA follows: TGTGCCAGCAGCTCGACAGGGTACAATTCACCCCTCCACTTT. As protein: CASSSTGYNSPLHF. The chain links TRBV7-2 to TRBJ1-6; TRBD1 matches at 7 bases. This CDR3 contains 14 residues. Per the germline V gene, CDR1 is SGHTA and CDR2 is FQGNSA. V shed 4 bases, J shed 7 bases, and the junction held 4 bases outside the gene matches. Supplemented by reference TRBV7-2 and TRBJ1-6, the full variable domain reads GAGVSQSPSNKVTEKGKDVELRCDPISGHTALYWYRQSLGQGLEFLIYFQGNSAPDKSGLPSDRFSAERTGGSVSTLTIQRTQQEDSAVYLCASSSTGYNSPLHFGNGTRLTVT.

Written as DNA, the CDR3 is TGTGCCAGCAGCTTACTTGAAGCTTTCTTT. Translated: CASSLLEAFF. This chain joins TRBV7-8 and TRBJ1-1, with D unclear. The CDR3 runs 10 residues. V was pared by 2 bases and J by 7 bases, with 2 bases between. The germline gives CDR1 SGHVS, CDR2 FQNEAQ.

The chain recombines TRBV5-1 with TRBJ2-7; TRBD2 might be the D (6 bases). The V end lost 4 bases, the J end lost 7 bases, and 15 bases lay between the germline ends. The length of the CDR3 is 13 residues. Germline V gene lookup returns CDR1 SGHRS and CDR2 YFSETQ. The CDR3 spells CASSREGLREQYF. For the CDR3, the DNA is TGCGCCAGCAGCCGCGAGGGACTTCGGGAGCAGTACTTC.

The V call is TRBV2, the J call TRBJ1-1, with 8 bases fitting TRBD1. V was pared by 6 bases and J by 3 bases, with 9 bases of the junction left unmatched. Looked up from germline, CDR1 is SNHLY and CDR2 is FYNNEI. The CDR3 totals 15 residues. The CDR3 DNA reads as TGTGCCAGCAGAGTAGACAGGGGAGGTTACACTGAAGCTTTCTTT. This codes for CASRVDRGGYTEAFF.

J is TRBJ2-1 and V is TRBV2, with a weak D call TRBD2 (7 bases). Trimming shortened V by 6 bases and J by 9 bases, and 21 bases separated the two germline ends. The CDR3 is made up of 15 amino acids. CDR1 SNHLY and CDR2 FYNNEI come from the germline V gene. The CDR3, as DNA: TGTGCCAGCAGCGGTCAAGGGGGGGGCTGGGGTGAGCAGTTCTTC. This translates into CASSGQGGGWGEQFF.

The chain is built from TRBV9 and TRBJ2-1; 15 positions agree with TRBD2. J lost 0 bases, V lost 2 bases, and 3 bases had no gene match. The CDR3 is 18 amino acids. The germline CDR1 and CDR2 sequences are SGDLS and YYNGEE. The CDR3: CASSVGTSGRSSYNEQFF. CDR3 nucleotide sequence: TGTGCCAGCAGCGTCGGGACTAGCGGGAGGAGCTCCTACAATGAGCAGTTCTTC.

Concerning this clone: The junction shows a germline mismatch at one end, possibly a read error. CDR3 in amino acids: CASSQDPGDYGYTF. The CDR3 DNA sequence: TGTGCCAGCAGTCAAGACCCAGGGGACTATGGCTACACCTTC. The rearrangement joins TRBV4-2 to TRBJ1-2; weak D call: TRBD1 (6 bases). The CDR3 consists of 14 residues. Germline-derived CDR1 and CDR2 are LGHNA and YNFKEQ.

The chain joins TRBV5-1 to TRBJ1-1, with D perhaps matching TRBD1 (6 bases). Germline loops: CDR1 SGHRS, CDR2 YFSETQ. Trimming removed 0 bases at V and 3 bases at J, with 12 bases between. This CDR3 region has 15 residues. The CDR3 sequence: CASSLVRGPDTEAFF. CDR3 coding DNA: TGCGCCAGCAGCTTGGTGCGGGGGCCAGACACTGAAGCTTTCTTT.

This clone appeared a few times. One end of the junction is discordant with germline, which a read error may explain. The chain links TRBV4-1 to TRBJ1-6; 7 bases are a match to TRBD1. The CDR3 runs 14 residues. Germline assignment: CDR1 MGHRA and CDR2 YSYEKL. CDR3 DNA sequence: TGTGCCAGCAGCCAAGGACAGGTCCTCGTGCCCCTCCACTTT. Its protein is CASSQGQVLVPLHF.

Note on this clone: The sample carries other DNA sequences with the same CDR3. The rearrangement joins TRBV6-5 to TRBJ2-3, with TRBD2 matching over 12 bases. V lost 5 bases to trimming and J lost 3 bases; unmatched junction nucleotides: 3. Per germline, CDR1 MNHEY and CDR2 SVGAGI. The CDR3 is 15 amino acids. CDR3 residues: CASSRLAGATDTQYF. CDR3 nucleotide sequence: TGTGCCAGCAGTAGACTAGCGGGGGCGACAGATACGCAGTATTTT.

J is TRBJ2-7 and V is TRBV21-1; the table's D gene call, TRBD1, was not cross checked with the DNA. TRBV21-1 is a pseudogene. This CDR3 comprises 12 residues. This CDR3 reads CASTQEYTEQYF. As DNA, the CDR3 is TGTGCCAGCACCCAGGAATATACCGAGCAGTACTTC.

The V call is TRBV4-3, the J call TRBJ1-1; no definite D call. Per germline, CDR1 LGHNA and CDR2 YSLEER. V dropped 0 bases and J dropped 0 bases, with 14 bases sitting between them. The CDR3 runs to 17 residues. The CDR3 region has the DNA TGCGCCAGCAGCCAAGATCAGGTAAACGGAATGAACACTGAAGCTTTCTTT. This sequence encodes CASSQDQVNGMNTEAFF.

This rearrangement joins TRBV30 to TRBJ2-6, with 8 positions matching TRBD2. The CDR3 totals 17 residues. Germline loops: CDR1 GTSNPN, CDR2 SVGIG (reference sequence). After removal of 6 bases from V and 2 bases from J, the junction contained 12 bases not matched to a gene. CDR3 nucleotide sequence: TGTGCCTGCTCCCCGGGGGGGGTTGGACCTGGGGCCAACGTCCTGACTTTC. This encodes CACSPGGVGPGANVLTF.

In DNA, the CDR3 is TGTGCCTGGAGTATCGGGGGGGGCCGAGGTGTGCAGTTCTTC. Encoded protein: CAWSIGGGRGVQFF. This chain joins TRBV30 and TRBJ2-1; 8 bases match TRBD2. V dropped 2 bases and J dropped 12; count of bases not matched to a gene: 12. The CDR3 spans 14 residues. The germline V gene has CDR1 GTSNPN and CDR2 SVGIG (reference sequence).

The rearrangement links TRBV19 to TRBJ1-2; 9 bases match TRBD1. V shed 6 bases and J 8 bases; nucleotides not matched to a gene: 7. The CDR3 loop spans 13 amino acids. Germline CDR1 is LNHDA and CDR2 is SQIVND (reference sequence). The CDR3 nucleotides are TGTGCCAGTAGCCCACAGGGGGCTGGGGGCTACACCTTC. As protein: CASSPQGAGGYTF.

The chain carries TRBV7-6 and TRBJ1-1, with D possibly being TRBD1 (5 bases). The CDR3 contains 17 residues. The germline CDR1 and CDR2 sequences are SGHVS and FNYEAQ. Between the trimmed V and J ends, which lost 5 bases and 0 bases, there was a span of 19 bases. CDR3 sequence reads: CASSRDPPGNLNTEAFF. The CDR3 DNA is TGTGCCAGCAGCCGCGACCCCCCAGGGAACCTGAACACTGAAGCTTTCTTT.

In its sample, this clone was seen once. V usage is TRBV2 and J usage is TRBJ2-1; TRBD2 matches 13 bases. V lost 3 bases and J lost 14; bases outside the gene matches: 7. The germline V gene encodes CDR1 SNHLY and CDR2 FYNNEI. This CDR3 is 14 amino acids long. This CDR3 is CASSDPGTSGVEFF. The CDR3 nucleotides read TGTGCCAGCAGTGACCCCGGGACTAGCGGGGTCGAGTTCTTC.

V gene TRBV19 combines with J gene TRBJ1-4, with 11 bases lining up with TRBD1. CDR1 is LNHDA, CDR2 SQIVND, per germline (reference sequence). The ends lost 10 bases at V and 8 bases at J; junction bases unmatched: 6. This CDR3 has 13 amino acids. This chain's CDR3 is CATGTGGLEKLFF. CDR3 DNA sequence: TGTGCCACTGGGACAGGGGGTCTGGAAAAACTGTTTTTT. Combining the CDR3 with reference TRBV19 and TRBJ1-4 gives the whole variable domain DGGITQSPKYLFRKEGQNVTLSCEQNLNHDAMYWYRQDPGQGLRLIYYSQIVNDFQKGDIAEGYSVSREKKESFPLTVTSAQKNPTAFYLCATGTGGLEKLFFGSGTQLSVL.

The V and J genes are TRBV7-9 and TRBJ1-2; D not certain. The CDR3 consists of 15 residues. Germline-derived CDR1 and CDR2 are SEHNR and FQNEAQ (reference sequence). V lost 0 bases to trimming and J lost 2 bases, with 10 bases between them. The CDR3 reads CASSLAGRLNYGYTF. The CDR3 DNA follows: TGTGCCAGCAGCTTAGCTGGCAGATTAAACTATGGCTACACCTTC.

The chain has TRBV7-2 and TRBJ1-4, with D perhaps matching TRBD1 (5 bases). The CDR3 loop spans 15 amino acids. Germline V lookup: CDR1 SGHTA, CDR2 FQGNSA. Trimming took off 5 bases at V and 4 bases at J, with 14 bases between the two ends. The CDR3 spells CASSPYRRYNEKLFF. In DNA, the CDR3 is TGTGCCAGCAGCCCATACAGGAGATATAATGAAAAACTGTTTTTT.

The rearrangement uses TRBV2 and TRBJ2-5; unclear D gene. The CDR3 runs to 13 residues. Trimming pared 6 bases from V and 2 bases from J, leaving 10 bases between. From germline, CDR1 is SNHLY and CDR2 FYNNEI. The CDR3 is CASRAGSQETQYF. The CDR3 DNA reads as TGTGCCAGCAGAGCCGGGTCACAAGAGACCCAGTACTTC.